Listed here is a single T cell receptor beta chain. The data are from a study of brain T cells in children with intractable seizures. The ends were cut back, 0 bases at V and 1 base at J, with 4 bases in the middle. The CDR3 has 14 amino acids. CDR1 LGHDT and CDR2 YNNKEL come from the germline V gene (reference sequence). Produced via immunoSEQ multiplex PCR; TCRdb's table is partial and in-frame only. The sample yields about 340,000 clones, approximately 93% seen once. Time point indicated: blood from clinic visit 5 months post-surgery; TSC patient then seizure free. The material sequenced was peripheral blood, taken roughly 5 months after surgery. The chain employs TRBV3-1 (or the pseudogene TRBV3-2) and TRBJ1-5; D ambiguous. This sequence originates from a boy less than two years old with tuberous sclerosis and intractable seizures. CDR3 region: CASSQDISNQPQHF. The DNA for the CDR3 is TGTGCCAGCAGCCAAGACATAAGCAATCAGCCCCAGCATTTT.